This T cell receptor (beta chain) was recovered during a study of control samples from healthy donors and cancer patients. TCRdb's table, derived via immunoSEQ multiplex PCR, lists solely in-frame clones and lacks some. The sample has around 120,000 clones; over 75% are singletons. Germline lookup yields CDR1 MGHRA and CDR2 YSYEKL. J gave up 4 bases and V 4 bases, and 9 bases lay outside the gene matches. The CDR3 has 15 amino acids. The table lists this clone with a count of one. Specimen: blood. The clonotype originates from a man aged 55 to 70 in good health. The chain links TRBV4-1 to TRBJ1-1; 7 nucleotides line up with TRBD1. CDR3 sequence: CASSRNGQVSTEAFF. DNA of the CDR3: TGCGCCAGCAGCCGGAACGGACAGGTCTCCACTGAAGCTTTCTTT.